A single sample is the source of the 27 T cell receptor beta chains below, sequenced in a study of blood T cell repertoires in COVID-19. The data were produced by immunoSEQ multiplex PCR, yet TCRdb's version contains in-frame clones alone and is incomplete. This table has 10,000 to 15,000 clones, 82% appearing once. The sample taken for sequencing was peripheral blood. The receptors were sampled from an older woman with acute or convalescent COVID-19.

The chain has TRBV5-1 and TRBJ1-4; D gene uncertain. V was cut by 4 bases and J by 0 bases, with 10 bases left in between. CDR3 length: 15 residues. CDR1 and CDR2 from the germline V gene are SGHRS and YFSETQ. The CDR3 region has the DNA TGCGCCAGCAGCGTGAACGGGGCAACTAATGAAAAACTGTTTTTT. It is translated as CASSVNGATNEKLFF.

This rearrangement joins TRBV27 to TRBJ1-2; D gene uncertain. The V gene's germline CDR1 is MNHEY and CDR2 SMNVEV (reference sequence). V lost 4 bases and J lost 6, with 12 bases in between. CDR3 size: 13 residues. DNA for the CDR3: TGTGCCAGCAGTTCAAGACGACACCATGGCTACACCTTC. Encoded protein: CASSSRRHHGYTF.

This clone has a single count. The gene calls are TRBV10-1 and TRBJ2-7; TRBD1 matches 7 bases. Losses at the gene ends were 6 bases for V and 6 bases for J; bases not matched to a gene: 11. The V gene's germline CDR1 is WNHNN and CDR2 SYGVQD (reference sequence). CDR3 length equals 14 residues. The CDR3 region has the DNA TGCGCCAGCAGCGACAGGGTTGGGGGACGCGAGCAGTACTTC. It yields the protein CASSDRVGGREQYF.

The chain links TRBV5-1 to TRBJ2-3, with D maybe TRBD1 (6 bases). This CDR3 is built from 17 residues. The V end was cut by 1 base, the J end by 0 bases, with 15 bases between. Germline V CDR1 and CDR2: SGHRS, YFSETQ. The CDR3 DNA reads TGCGCCAGCAGCTTGTTTGTCAGGGGTTCTAGCACAGATACGCAGTATTTT. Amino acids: CASSLFVRGSSTDTQYF. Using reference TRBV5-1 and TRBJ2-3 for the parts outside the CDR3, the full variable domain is KAGVTQTPRYLIKTRGQQVTLSCSPISGHRSVSWYQQTPGQGLQFLFEYFSETQRNKGNFPGRFSGRQFSNSRSEMNVSTLELGDSALYLCASSLFVRGSSTDTQYFGPGTRLTVL.

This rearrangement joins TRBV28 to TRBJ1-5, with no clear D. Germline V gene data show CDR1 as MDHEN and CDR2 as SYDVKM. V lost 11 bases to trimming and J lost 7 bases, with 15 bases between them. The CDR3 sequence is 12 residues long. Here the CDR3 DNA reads TGTGCCTCCTACTCGGGGAGGCAGCCCCAGCATTTT. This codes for CASYSGRQPQHF.

The CDR3 nucleotides are TGTGCCAGCTCACCCTTCCCCGGGACAGTGTATAATTCACCCCTCCACTTT. This codes for CASSPFPGTVYNSPLHF. The chain couples TRBV18 to TRBJ1-6; 7 bases map to TRBD1. Germline V gene data show CDR1 as KGHSH and CDR2 as LQKENI. V dropped 3 bases and J dropped 4; count of bases not matched to a gene: 9. The CDR3 contains 17 residues.

CDR3 sequence reads: CASSIGTSGTTDTQYF. DNA for the CDR3: TGTGCCAGCTCAATTGGGACTAGCGGTACCACAGATACGCAGTATTTT. The chain joins TRBV18 to TRBJ2-3; 11 nucleotides line up with TRBD2. Germline assignment: CDR1 KGHSH and CDR2 LQKENI. The junction had 6 bases not matched to a gene; V was cut back by 5 bases and J by 2 bases. The CDR3 length is 16 residues.

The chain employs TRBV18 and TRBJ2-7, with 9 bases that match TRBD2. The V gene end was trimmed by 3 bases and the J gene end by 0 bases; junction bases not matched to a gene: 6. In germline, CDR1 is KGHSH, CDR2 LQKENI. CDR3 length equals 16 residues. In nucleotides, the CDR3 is TGTGCCAGCTCACCCGGGACTAGCCAGAGCTCCTACGAGCAGTACTTC. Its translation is CASSPGTSQSSYEQYF.

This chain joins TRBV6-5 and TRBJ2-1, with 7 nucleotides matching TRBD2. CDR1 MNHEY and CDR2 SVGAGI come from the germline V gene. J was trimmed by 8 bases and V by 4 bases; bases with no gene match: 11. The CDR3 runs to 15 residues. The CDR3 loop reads CASSSAGDVLDEQFF. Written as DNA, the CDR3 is TGTGCCAGCAGTTCCGCGGGGGACGTCCTCGATGAGCAGTTCTTC.

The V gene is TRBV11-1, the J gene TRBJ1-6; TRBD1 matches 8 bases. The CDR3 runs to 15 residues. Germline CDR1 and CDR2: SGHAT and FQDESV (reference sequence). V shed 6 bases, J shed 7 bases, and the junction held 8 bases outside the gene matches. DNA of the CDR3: TGTGCCAGCAGTTATGGACAGGGAGGCAATTCACCCCTCCACTTT. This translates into CASSYGQGGNSPLHF.

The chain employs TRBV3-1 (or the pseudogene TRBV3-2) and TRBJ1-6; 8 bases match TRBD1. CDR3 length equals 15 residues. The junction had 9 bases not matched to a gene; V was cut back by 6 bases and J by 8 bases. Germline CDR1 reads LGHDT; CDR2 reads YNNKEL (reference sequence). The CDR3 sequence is CASRQTGARDSPLHF. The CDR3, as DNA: TGTGCCAGCAGGCAGACAGGGGCTCGGGATTCACCCCTCCACTTT.

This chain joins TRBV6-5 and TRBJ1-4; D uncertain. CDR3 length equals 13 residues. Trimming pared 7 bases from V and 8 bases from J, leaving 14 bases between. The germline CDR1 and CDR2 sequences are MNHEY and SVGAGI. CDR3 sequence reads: CASIETGREKLFF. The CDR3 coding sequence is TGTGCCAGCATCGAGACGGGTAGGGAAAAACTGTTTTTT.

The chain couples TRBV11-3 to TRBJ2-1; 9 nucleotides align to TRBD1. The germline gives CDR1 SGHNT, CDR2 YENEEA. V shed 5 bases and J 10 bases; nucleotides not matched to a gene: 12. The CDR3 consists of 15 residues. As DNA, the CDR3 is TGTGCCAGCAGCCCCCGCCTGGACAGGGGAGCCGAGCAGTTCTTC. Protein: CASSPRLDRGAEQFF. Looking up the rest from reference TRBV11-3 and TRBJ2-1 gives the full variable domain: EAGVVQSPRYKIIEKKQPVAFWCNPISGHNTLYWYLQNLGQGPELLIRYENEEAVDDSQLPKDRFSAERLKGVDSTLKIQPAELGDSAVYLCASSPRLDRGAEQFFGPGTRLTVL.

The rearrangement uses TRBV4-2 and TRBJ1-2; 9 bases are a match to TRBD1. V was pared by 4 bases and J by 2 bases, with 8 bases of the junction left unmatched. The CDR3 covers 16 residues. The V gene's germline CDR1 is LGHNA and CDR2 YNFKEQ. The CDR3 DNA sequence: TGTGCCAGCAGCCCGAGACCCGGGACAGGGAACTATGGCTACACCTTC. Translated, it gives CASSPRPGTGNYGYTF.

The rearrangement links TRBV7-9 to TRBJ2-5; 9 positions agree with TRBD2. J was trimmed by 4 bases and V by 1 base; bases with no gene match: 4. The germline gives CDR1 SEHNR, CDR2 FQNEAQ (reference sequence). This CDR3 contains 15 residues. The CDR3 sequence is CASSLGRLAVETQYF. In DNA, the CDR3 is TGTGCCAGCAGCTTAGGAAGACTAGCGGTAGAGACCCAGTACTTC.

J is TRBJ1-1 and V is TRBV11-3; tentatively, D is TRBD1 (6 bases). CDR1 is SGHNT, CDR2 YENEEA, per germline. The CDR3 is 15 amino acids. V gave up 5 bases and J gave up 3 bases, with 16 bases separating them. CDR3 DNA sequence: TGTGCCAGCAGCCAATGGACAGAGATCGACACTGAAGCTTTCTTT. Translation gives CASSQWTEIDTEAFF.

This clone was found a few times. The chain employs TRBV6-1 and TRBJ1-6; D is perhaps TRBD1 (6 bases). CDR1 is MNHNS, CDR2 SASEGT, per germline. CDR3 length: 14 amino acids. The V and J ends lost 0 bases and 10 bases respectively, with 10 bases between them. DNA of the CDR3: TGTGCCAGCAGTGAAGCTGCAGGACAGTCACCCCTCCACTTT. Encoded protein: CASSEAAGQSPLHF.

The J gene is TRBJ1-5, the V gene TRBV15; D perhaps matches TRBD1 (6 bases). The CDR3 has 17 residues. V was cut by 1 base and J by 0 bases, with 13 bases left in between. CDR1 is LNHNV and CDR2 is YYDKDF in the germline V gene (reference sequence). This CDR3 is CATSRALRTASNQPQHF. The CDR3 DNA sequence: TGTGCCACCAGCAGAGCATTGCGGACAGCTAGCAATCAGCCCCAGCATTTT.

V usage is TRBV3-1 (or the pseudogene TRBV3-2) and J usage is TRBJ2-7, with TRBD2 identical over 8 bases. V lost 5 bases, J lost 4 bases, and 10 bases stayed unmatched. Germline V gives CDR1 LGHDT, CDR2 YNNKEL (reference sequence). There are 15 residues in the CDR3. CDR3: CASSSRGGRGYEQYF. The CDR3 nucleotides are TGTGCCAGCAGCTCCCGGGGGGGGAGGGGATACGAGCAGTACTTC.

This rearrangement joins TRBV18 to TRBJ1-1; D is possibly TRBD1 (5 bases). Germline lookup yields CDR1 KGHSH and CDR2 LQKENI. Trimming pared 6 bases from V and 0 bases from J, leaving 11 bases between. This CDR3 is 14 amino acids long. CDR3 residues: CASSLDILNTEAFF. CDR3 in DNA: TGTGCCAGCTCCCTGGACATTTTGAACACTGAAGCTTTCTTT.

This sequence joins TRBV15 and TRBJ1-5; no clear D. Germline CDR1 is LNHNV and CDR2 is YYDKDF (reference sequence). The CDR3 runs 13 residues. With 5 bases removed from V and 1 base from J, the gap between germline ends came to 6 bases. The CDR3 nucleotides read TGTGCCACCAGCCCCGTCAGCAATCAGCCCCAGCATTTT. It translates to CATSPVSNQPQHF.

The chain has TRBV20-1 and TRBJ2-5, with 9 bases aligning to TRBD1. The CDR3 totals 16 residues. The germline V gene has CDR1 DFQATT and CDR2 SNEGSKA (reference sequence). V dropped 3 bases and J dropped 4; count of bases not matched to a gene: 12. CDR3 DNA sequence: TGCAGTGCTAGTCCTCCGGGACAGGGTCCCGGAGAGACCCAGTACTTC. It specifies CSASPPGQGPGETQYF.

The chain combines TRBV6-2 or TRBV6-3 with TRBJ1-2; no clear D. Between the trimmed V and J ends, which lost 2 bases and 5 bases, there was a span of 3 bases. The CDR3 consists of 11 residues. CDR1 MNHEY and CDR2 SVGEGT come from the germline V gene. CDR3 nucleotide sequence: TGTGCCAGCAGTTACCAGTATGGCTACACCTTC. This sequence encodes CASSYQYGYTF.

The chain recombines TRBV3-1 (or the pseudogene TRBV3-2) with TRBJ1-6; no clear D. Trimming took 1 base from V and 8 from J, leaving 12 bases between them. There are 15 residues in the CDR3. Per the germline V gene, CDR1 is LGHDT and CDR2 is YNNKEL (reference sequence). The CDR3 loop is CASSQGPGADSPLHF. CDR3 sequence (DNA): TGTGCCAGCAGCCAAGGTCCAGGAGCGGATTCACCCCTCCACTTT.

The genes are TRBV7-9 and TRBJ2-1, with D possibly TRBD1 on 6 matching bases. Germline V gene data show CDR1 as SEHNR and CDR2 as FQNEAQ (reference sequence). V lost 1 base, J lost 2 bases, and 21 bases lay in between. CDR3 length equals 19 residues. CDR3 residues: CASSLGEGTSLLTYNEQFF. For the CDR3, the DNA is TGTGCCAGCAGCTTAGGAGAAGGGACATCCCTCCTCACCTACAATGAGCAGTTCTTC.

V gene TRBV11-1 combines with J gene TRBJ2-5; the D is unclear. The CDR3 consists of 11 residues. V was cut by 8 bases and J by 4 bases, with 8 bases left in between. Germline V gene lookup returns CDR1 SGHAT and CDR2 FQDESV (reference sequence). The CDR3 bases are TGTGCCAGCGTGCTAGGAGAGACCCAGTACTTC. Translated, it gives CASVLGETQYF.

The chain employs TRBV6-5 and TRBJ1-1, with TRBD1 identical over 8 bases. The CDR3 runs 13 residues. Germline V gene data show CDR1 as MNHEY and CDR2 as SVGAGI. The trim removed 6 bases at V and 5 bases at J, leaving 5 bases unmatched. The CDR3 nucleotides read TGTGCCAGCAGAAGACAGGGGAGGACTGAAGCTTTCTTT. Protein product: CASRRQGRTEAFF.